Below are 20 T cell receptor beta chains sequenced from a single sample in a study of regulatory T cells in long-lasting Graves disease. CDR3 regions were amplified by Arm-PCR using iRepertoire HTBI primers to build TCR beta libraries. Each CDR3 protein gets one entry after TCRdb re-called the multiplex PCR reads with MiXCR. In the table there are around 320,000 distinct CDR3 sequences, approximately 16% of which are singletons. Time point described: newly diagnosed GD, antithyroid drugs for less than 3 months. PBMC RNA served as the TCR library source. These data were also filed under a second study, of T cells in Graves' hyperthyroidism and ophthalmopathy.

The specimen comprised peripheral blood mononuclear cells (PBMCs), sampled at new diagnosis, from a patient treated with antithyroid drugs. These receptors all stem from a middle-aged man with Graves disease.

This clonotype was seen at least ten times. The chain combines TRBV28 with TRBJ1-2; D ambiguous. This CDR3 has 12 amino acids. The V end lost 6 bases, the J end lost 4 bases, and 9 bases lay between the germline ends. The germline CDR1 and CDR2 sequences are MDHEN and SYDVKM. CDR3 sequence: CASRPGGYGYTF. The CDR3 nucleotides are TGTGCCAGCAGGCCGGGAGGCTATGGCTACACCTTC.

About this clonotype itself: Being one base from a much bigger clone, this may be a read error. CDR3 in amino acids: CASSQFSNEQYF. CDR3 bases: TGTGCCAGCAGCCAATTTTCCAATGAGCAGTACTTC. The rearrangement uses TRBV14 and TRBJ2-7; D is undetermined. Germline V gives CDR1 SGHDN, CDR2 FVKESK. Trimming pared 2 bases from V and 7 bases from J, leaving 9 bases between. This CDR3 has 12 residues.

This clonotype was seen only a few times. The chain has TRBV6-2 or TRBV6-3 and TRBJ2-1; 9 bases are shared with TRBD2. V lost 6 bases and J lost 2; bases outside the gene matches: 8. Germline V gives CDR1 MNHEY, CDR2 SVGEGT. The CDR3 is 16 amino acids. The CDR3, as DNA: TGTGCCAGCAGCCCTGATAGCGGGGGCGCCTACAATGAGCAGTTCTTC. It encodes CASSPDSGGAYNEQFF.

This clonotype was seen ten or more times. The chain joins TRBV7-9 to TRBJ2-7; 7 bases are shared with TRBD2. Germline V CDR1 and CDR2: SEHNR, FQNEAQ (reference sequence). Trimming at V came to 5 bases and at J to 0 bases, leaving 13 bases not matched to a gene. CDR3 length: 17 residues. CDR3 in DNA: TGTGCCAGCAGCCCCCGGTTTGGGAGCGGGGTCTCCTACGAGCAGTACTTC. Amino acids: CASSPRFGSGVSYEQYF.

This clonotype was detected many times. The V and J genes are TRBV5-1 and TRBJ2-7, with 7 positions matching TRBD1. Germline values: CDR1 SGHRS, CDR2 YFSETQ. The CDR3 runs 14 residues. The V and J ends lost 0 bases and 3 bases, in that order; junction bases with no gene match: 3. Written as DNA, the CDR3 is TGCGCCAGCAGCTTGGCCGGGACAGTCTACGAGCAGTACTTC. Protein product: CASSLAGTVYEQYF.

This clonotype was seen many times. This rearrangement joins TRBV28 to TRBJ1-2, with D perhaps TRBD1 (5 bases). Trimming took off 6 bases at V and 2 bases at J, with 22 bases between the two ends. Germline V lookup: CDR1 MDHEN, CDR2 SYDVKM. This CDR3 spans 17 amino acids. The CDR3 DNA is TGTGCCAGCAGGACAACCAGTTCGAGGGACCACAACTATGGCTACACCTTC. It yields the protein CASRTTSSRDHNYGYTF.

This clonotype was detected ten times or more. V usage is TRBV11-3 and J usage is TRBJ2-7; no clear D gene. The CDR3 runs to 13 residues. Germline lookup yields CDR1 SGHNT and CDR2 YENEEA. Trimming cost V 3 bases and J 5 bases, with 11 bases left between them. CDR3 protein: CASSLGLRDEQYF. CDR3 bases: TGTGCCAGCAGCTTGGGCCTTAGAGACGAGCAGTACTTC.

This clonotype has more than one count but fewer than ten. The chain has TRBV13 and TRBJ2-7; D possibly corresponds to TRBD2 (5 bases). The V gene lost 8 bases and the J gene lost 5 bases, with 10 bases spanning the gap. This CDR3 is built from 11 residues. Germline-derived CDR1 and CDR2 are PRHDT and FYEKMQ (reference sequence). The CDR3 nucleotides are TGTGCCAGCCGGGGTTCTGACGAGCAGTACTTC. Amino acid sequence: CASRGSDEQYF.

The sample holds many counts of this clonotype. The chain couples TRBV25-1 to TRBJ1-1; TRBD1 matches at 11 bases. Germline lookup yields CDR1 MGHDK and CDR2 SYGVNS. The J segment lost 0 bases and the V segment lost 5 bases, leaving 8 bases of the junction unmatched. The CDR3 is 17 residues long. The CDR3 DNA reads TGTGCCAGCAGTACCGGACAGGGGGCATCTTTGAACACTGAAGCTTTCTTT. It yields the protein CASSTGQGASLNTEAFF.

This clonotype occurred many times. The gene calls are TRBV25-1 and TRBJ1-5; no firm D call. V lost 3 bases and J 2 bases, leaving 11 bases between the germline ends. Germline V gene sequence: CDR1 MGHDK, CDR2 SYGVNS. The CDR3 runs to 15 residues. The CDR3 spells CASSEAEDGNQPQHF. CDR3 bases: TGTGCCAGCAGTGAGGCGGAGGATGGCAATCAGCCCCAGCATTTT.

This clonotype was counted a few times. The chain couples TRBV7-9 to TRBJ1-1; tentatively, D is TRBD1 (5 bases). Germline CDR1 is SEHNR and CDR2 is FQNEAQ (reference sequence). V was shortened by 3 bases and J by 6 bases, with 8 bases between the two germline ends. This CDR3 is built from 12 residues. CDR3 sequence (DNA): TGTGCCAGCAGCTTCCGGGGGTCTGAAGCTTTCTTT. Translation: CASSFRGSEAFF.

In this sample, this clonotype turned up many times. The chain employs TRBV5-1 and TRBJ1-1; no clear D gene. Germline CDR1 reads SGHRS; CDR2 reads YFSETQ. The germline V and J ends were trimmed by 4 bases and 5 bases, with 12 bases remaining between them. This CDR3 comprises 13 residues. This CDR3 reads CASSVSSDTEAFF. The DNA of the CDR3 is TGCGCCAGCAGCGTCAGTTCAGATACTGAAGCTTTCTTT. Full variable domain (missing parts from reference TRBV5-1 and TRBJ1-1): KAGVTQTPRYLIKTRGQQVTLSCSPISGHRSVSWYQQTPGQGLQFLFEYFSETQRNKGNFPGRFSGRQFSNSRSEMNVSTLELGDSALYLCASSVSSDTEAFFGQGTRLTVV.

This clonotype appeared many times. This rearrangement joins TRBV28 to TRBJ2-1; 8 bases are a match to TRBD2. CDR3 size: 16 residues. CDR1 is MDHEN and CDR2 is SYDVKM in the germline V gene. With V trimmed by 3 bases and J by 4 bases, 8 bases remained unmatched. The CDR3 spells CASSFDPPGGYNEQFF. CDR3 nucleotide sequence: TGTGCCAGCAGTTTTGACCCCCCGGGGGGGTACAATGAGCAGTTCTTC.

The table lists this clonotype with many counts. Here the CDR3 DNA reads TGCAGTGCTGGGTGGGGTTGGGGGGACAATGAGCAGTTCTTC. Amino acid sequence: CSAGWGWGDNEQFF. The J gene is TRBJ2-1, the V gene TRBV20-1; TRBD2 might be the D (6 bases). The germline gives CDR1 DFQATT, CDR2 SNEGSKA (reference sequence). V gave up 5 bases and J gave up 5 bases, with 16 bases separating them. The CDR3 loop spans 14 amino acids.

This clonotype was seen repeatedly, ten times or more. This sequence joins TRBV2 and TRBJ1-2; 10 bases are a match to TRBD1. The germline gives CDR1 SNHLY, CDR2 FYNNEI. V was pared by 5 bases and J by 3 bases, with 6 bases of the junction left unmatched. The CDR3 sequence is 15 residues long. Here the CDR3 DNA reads TGTGCCAGCAGTCTTGGGACAGGGGACTACTATGGCTACACCTTC. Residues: CASSLGTGDYYGYTF.

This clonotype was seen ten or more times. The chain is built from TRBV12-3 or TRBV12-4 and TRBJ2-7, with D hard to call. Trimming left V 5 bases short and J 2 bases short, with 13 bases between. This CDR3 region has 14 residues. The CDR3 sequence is CASSPVTAAYEQYF. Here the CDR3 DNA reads TGTGCCAGCAGTCCAGTGACGGCAGCCTACGAGCAGTACTTC.

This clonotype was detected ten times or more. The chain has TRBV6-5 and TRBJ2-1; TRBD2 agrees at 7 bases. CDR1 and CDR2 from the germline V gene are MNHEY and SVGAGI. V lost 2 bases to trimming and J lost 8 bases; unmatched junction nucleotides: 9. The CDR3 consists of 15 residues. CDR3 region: CASSYGRAGSDEQFF. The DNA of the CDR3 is TGTGCCAGCAGTTACGGTAGAGCGGGGTCGGATGAGCAGTTCTTC.

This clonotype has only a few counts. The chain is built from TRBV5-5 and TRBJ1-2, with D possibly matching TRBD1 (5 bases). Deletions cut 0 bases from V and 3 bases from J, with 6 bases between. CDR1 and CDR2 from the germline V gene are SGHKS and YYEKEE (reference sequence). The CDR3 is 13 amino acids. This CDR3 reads CASSLDRHYGYTF. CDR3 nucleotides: TGTGCCAGCAGCTTGGACAGGCACTATGGCTACACCTTC.

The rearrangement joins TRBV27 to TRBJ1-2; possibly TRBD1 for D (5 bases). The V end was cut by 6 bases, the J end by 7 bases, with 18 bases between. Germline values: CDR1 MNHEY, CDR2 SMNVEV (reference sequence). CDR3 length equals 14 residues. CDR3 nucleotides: TGTGCCAGCAGCCAAAGGCGGGGGGAAGGTGGCTACACCTTC. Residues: CASSQRRGEGGYTF.

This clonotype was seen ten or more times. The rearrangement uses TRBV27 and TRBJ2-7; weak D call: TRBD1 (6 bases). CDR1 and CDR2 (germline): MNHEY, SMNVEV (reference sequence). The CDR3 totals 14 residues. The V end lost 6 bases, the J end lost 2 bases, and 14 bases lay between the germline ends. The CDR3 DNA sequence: TGTGCCAGCAGCCTCTTCAGGGGACCCTACGAGCAGTACTTC. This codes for CASSLFRGPYEQYF.